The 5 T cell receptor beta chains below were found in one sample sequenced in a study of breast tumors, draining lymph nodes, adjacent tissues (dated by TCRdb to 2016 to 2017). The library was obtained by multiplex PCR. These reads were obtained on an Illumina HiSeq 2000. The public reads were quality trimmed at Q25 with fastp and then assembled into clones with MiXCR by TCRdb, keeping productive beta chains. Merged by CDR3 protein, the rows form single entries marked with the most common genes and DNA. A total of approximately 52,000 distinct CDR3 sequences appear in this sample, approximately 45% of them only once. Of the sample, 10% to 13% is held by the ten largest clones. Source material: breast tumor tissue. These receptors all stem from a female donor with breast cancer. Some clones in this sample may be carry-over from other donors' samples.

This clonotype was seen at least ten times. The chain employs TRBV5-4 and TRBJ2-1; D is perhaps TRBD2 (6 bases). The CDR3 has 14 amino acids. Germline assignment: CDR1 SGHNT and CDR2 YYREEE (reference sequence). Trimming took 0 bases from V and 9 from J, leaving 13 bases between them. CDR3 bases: TGTGCCAGCAGCTTGGCGATCGCGGGACCTGAGCAGTTCTTC. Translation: CASSLAIAGPEQFF.

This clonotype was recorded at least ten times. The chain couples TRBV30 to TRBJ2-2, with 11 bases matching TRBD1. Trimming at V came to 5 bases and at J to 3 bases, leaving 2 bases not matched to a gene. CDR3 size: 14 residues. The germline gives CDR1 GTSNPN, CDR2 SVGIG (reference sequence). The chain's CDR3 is CAWGQGAYTGELFF. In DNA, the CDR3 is TGTGCCTGGGGACAGGGGGCCTACACCGGGGAGCTGTTTTTT.

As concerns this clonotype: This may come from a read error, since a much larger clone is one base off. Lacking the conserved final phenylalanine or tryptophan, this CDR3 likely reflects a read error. In nucleotides, the CDR3 is TGTGCCAGCAGTCTAATAGCGGGCAGCTCCTACGAGCAGTACCTC. Its translation: CASSLIAGSSYEQYL. This chain uses TRBV28 with TRBJ2-7, with 7 nucleotides matching TRBD2. Germline CDR1 reads MDHEN; CDR2 reads SYDVKM. The junction had 7 bases not matched to a gene; V was cut back by 5 bases and J by 0 bases. The CDR3 totals 15 residues.

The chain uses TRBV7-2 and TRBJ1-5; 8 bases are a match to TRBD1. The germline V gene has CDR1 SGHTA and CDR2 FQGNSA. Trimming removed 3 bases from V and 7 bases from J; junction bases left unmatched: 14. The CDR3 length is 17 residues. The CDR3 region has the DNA TGTGCCAGCAGCTTTCTCTGGACAGGGCGAGGCGAGCAGCCCCAGCATTTT. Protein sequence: CASSFLWTGRGEQPQHF.

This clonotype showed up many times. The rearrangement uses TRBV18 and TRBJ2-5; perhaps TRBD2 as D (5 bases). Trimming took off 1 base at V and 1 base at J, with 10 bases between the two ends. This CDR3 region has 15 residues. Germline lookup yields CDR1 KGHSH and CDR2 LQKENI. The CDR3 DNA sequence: TGTGCCAGCTCACCACAGCGAGGGCCCCAAGAGACCCAGTACTTC. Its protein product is CASSPQRGPQETQYF.